This T cell receptor beta chain was retrieved from a study of T-cell reconstitution after alpha-beta-depleted transplantation in children. Study-wide findings and caveats: There were some patients whose high TCRbeta diversity at day 60 came from surviving recipient T cells and thymic progenitors. T-cell numbers and diversity one year post-transplant derived largely from freshly generated T cells. Reports say that about two months after transplant, the alpha-beta T cells came out of several hundred graft clones that had expanded.

V lost 5 bases, J lost 4 bases, and 6 bases lay in between. The CDR3 loop spans 13 amino acids. For TCRbeta, the library was prepared with unique molecular identifiers. TCRdb processed the PCR reads anew with MiXCR; each CDR3 protein has one entry. The top ten hold about a quarter of the sample, which has 280,000 or so distinct CDR3 sequences, 11% seen once. At least ten counts were recorded for this clonotype. Its antigen is as yet unknown. This material consisted of peripheral blood, taken 180 days after TCRalphabeta/CD19-depleted stem cell transplant. The rearrangement links TRBV12-3 or TRBV12-4 to TRBJ2-6; D uncertain. The TCR was taken from a male patient aged 2 to 9 who had a stem cell transplant for chronic granulomatous disease, so the T cells may come from the graft donor. DNA for the CDR3: TGTGCCAGCAGTCCCGCGGGGGCCAACGTCCTGACTTTC. This encodes CASSPAGANVLTF.